A selection of T cell receptor beta chains follows, all from one sample in a study of beta chain features in type 1 diabetes. Only in-frame clones appear in the TCRdb table, and some are missing; sequencing was by immunoSEQ multiplex PCR. The repertoire holds under 90,000 clones, with about a third as singletons. The material sequenced was stem cell memory CD4+ T cells from blood. The origin of the receptors is a woman aged 18-29 years in good health. Each CDR3 is given with its conserved first and last residue. Each record gives: V gene, D gene, J gene, clone size, CDR3 DNA, CDR3 protein. The D gene is left open where the match is weak. Not every row has a clone size; where given, it reads once, few, many or a size class.

TRBV29-1	-	TRBJ2-1	-	TGCAGCGTTGAAGATCGGGGTAGGGGGTTTCGAAGTGAGCAGTTCTTC	CSVEDRGRGFRSEQFF
TRBV18	-	TRBJ2-7	-	TGTGCCAGCTCACCACAAACTGACAGTCGCATCGAGCAGTACTTC	CASSPQTDSRIEQYF
TRBV5-4	-	TRBJ2-1	-	TGTGCCAGCAGCCAAGTTACGGCGGGGTCCTACAATGAGCAGTTCTTC	CASSQVTAGSYNEQFF
TRBV7-9	-	TRBJ1-4	few	TGTGCCAGCAGCGCAGAAAGGGGGAATGAAAAACTGTTTTTT	CASSAERGNEKLFF
TRBV7-9	TRBD1	TRBJ2-5	few	TGTGCCAGCATATCCGGGACAGGACAAGAGACCCAGTACTTC	CASISGTGQETQYF
TRBV18	-	TRBJ1-1	-	TGTGCCAGCTCGGAAGGACAGAACACTGAAGCTTTCTTT	CASSEGQNTEAFF
TRBV7-2	-	TRBJ1-1	-	TGTGCCAGCCCGAAATCAGGTAGGAACACTGAAGCTTTCTTT	CASPKSGRNTEAFF
TRBV6-1	TRBD2	TRBJ2-7	-	TGTGCCAGCGTCACGGGAGGGCCCTACGAGCAGTACTTC	CASVTGGPYEQYF
TRBV13	-	TRBJ2-1	many	TGTGCCAGCAGCTCCGGCAATGAGCAGTTCTTC	CASSSGNEQFF
TRBV9	TRBD2	TRBJ2-1	few	TGTGCCAGCAGCGCTGGAGGGACTAGCGGGAGCGGTGAGCAGTTCTTC	CASSAGGTSGSGEQFF
TRBV18	-	TRBJ2-3	few	TGTGCCAGCTCAGAATACAGGGATGGAGGAGATACGCAGTATTTT	CASSEYRDGGDTQYF
TRBV27	-	TRBJ1-1	-	TGTGCCAGCAGTTGCAGGGGAGGGGATCATGCGAACACTGAAGCTTTCTTT	CASSCRGGDHANTEAFF
TRBV7-9	TRBD1	TRBJ2-7	few	TGTGCCAGCAGCTTAAGAACAGGGGGCGCGAACGAGCAGTACTTC	CASSLRTGGANEQYF
TRBV1	-	TRBJ1-2	-	TGCACCAGCAGCCAAAAGGGGGGGGAGGGCTACACCTTC	CTSSQKGGEGYTF
TRBV18	-	TRBJ1-5	-	TGTGCCAGCTCACCTACCGGGTCACCAGCCTATCAGCCCCAGCATTTT	CASSPTGSPAYQPQHF
TRBV5-1	-	TRBJ2-2	-	TGCGCCAGCAGCTTGGACGGGAGCCGAAACACCGGGGAGCTGTTTTTT	CASSLDGSRNTGELFF
TRBV11-2	TRBD2	TRBJ2-1	-	TGTGCCAGCAGCTCCCCGAAGGTAGCGGGGGGGCTTGTCGATGAGCAGTTCTTC	CASSSPKVAGGLVDEQFF
TRBV6-1	TRBD2	TRBJ2-3	-	TGTGCCAGCAGTGACGAAGCGGGGGAGTCAGATACGCAGTATTTT	CASSDEAGESDTQYF
TRBV29-1	TRBD1	TRBJ1-5	-	TGCAGCGTTGCCGAGGGACAGATCGGCGATCAGCCCCAGCATTTT	CSVAEGQIGDQPQHF
TRBV25-1	TRBD2	TRBJ2-1	few	TGTGCCAGCAGTGACACTAGCGGGAAAAGCGTATCCTACAATGAGCAGTTCTTC	CASSDTSGKSVSYNEQFF
TRBV30	TRBD1	TRBJ1-1	few	TGTGCCTGGAGTACCCCGGACAGGGGCACTGAAGCTTTCTTT	CAWSTPDRGTEAFF
TRBV4-1	TRBD1	TRBJ2-3	-	TGCGCCAGCAGCCCCGGACAGGGGCCTTTGGGTACGCAGTATTTT	CASSPGQGPLGTQYF
TRBV6-5	TRBD1	TRBJ1-2	-	TGTGCCAGCAGGGGACAGGGGGCGCTTGGCTACACCTTC	CASRGQGALGYTF
TRBV6-5	-	TRBJ2-3	-	TGTGCCAGCAGTTATGGCTCCATCGACACAGATACGCAGTATTTT	CASSYGSIDTDTQYF
TRBV21-1	-	TRBJ1-4	-	TGTGCCAGCAGCAAAGAGGCGGCAGGGTCTAATGAAAAACTGTTTTTT	CASSKEAAGSNEKLFF
TRBV7-9	TRBD1	TRBJ2-3	-	TGTGCCAGCAGCCCCGACAGGGGGGGCACAGATACGCAGTATTTT	CASSPDRGGTDTQYF
TRBV30	TRBD2	TRBJ2-7	few	TGTGCCTGGAGTAGTCTAGCGGGGTGGTACGAGCAGTACTTC	CAWSSLAGWYEQYF
TRBV9	-	TRBJ1-2	-	TGTGCCAGCAGCGTTCAGGGTAGCTATGGCTACACCTTC	CASSVQGSYGYTF
TRBV5-4	TRBD1	TRBJ1-2	once	TGTGCCAGCAGCCCCCGGGACAGGGATTGGTATGGCTACACCTTC	CASSPRDRDWYGYTF
TRBV4-3	TRBD2	TRBJ2-3	-	TGCGCCAGCAGCCAAGCTAGCGGGGGCCCAGATACGCAGTATTTT	CASSQASGGPDTQYF
TRBV10-3	-	TRBJ1-2	-	TGTGCCATCAGTGAATCCCGGCAGGGGCATGGCTACACCTTC	CAISESRQGHGYTF
TRBV5-1	-	TRBJ2-3	-	TGCGCCAGCAGCTCTCGACAGGGAGGTATGGATACGCAGTATTTT	CASSSRQGGMDTQYF
TRBV30	-	TRBJ2-1	many	TGTGCCTGGGACCCTCGGGGGAGCTCCTACAATGAGCAGTTCTTC	CAWDPRGSSYNEQFF
TRBV5-1	TRBD2	TRBJ2-7	-	TGCGCCAGCAGCCCCGAGGGACTAGCGGGAGTGAGCTACTTC	CASSPEGLAGVSYF
TRBV7-9	-	TRBJ2-7	few	TGTGCCAGCAGCCGAGACGGCGGGGCCGCCTACGAGCAGTACTTC	CASSRDGGAAYEQYF
TRBV4-2	TRBD2	TRBJ2-6	few	TGTGCCAGCAGTTACAGCCTAGCGGGAGGGCTTGGCTCTGGGGCCAACGTCCTGACTTTC	CASSYSLAGGLGSGANVLTF
TRBV7-7	TRBD1	TRBJ2-1	-	TGTGCTAGCAGCCCCCGGGACAGTAGCTACAATGAGCAGTTCTTC	CASSPRDSSYNEQFF
TRBV28	-	TRBJ2-1	-	TGTGCCAGCAGTCTCTCGGGTCTAAACTTGGATGAGCAGTTCTTC	CASSLSGLNLDEQFF
TRBV29-1	TRBD1	TRBJ1-2	-	TGCAGCGTTAAACCGGGACAGGCTGGCTACACCTTC	CSVKPGQAGYTF
TRBV4-3	-	TRBJ2-1	-	TGCGCCAGCAGCCAAGATCCGGCTAGCAGGATCAATGAGCAGTTCTTC	CASSQDPASRINEQFF
TRBV5-1	TRBD2	TRBJ2-2	-	TGCGCCAGCATGGGAGGGACGAACACCGGGGAGCTGTTTTTT	CASMGGTNTGELFF